Listed below are T cell receptor beta chains from one sample, sequenced in a study of cytomegalovirus exposure and HLA in healthy donors. Profiled with immunoSEQ multiplex PCR; TCRdb holds only in-frame clones, not every one. The sample gives 100,000 to 120,000 clones, more than 70% of which show up once; roughly 1.9% is in the top ten. The sequencing sample was made of PBMCs. The receptors shown here come from a man aged 30 to 45 in good health and CMV-seronegative. CDR3s include the opening cysteine and the closing phenylalanine or tryptophan. The D gene is left open where the match is weak. Clone size, where shown, is once, few, many, or a class for clones that have expanded.

TRBJ2-7 - TRBV7-2 TRBD1 TGTGCCAGCAGCCGGGACAGGTCGTCCTACGAGCAGTACTTC CASSRDRSSYEQYF
TRBJ2-3 once TRBV21-1 - TGTGCCAGAGACACACCGGGACTAGCGGGGTCCCCCACAGATACGCAGTATTTT CARDTPGLAGSPTDTQYF
TRBJ1-2 - TRBV10-3 - TGTGCCATCAGTGAGGGACAGAGTGACTATGGCTACACCTTC CAISEGQSDYGYTF
TRBJ2-7 - TRBV6-5 - TGTGCCAGCAGTTACTCGATTGTTGAGGGGGCCTACGAGCAGTACTTC CASSYSIVEGAYEQYF
TRBJ2-5 - TRBV9 TRBD2 TGTGCCAGCAGCGGCGAAGCGGGGCTGGGGGAGACCCAGTACTTC CASSGEAGLGETQYF
TRBJ2-1 - TRBV6-4 TRBD2 TGTGCCAGCAGTGAAGAGACTAGCGGTCCCTACAATGAGCAGTTCTTC CASSEETSGPYNEQFF
TRBJ1-4 - TRBV7-9 - TGTGCCAGCAGCTTAGGCCCTAGAGAAGGAGAAAAACTGTTTTTT CASSLGPREGEKLFF
TRBJ2-7 - TRBV28 TRBD1 TGTGCCAGCAGTATTCCCCGACAGGGGAGGTACGAGCAGTACTTC CASSIPRQGRYEQYF
TRBJ2-7 - TRBV6-1 TRBD2 TGTGCCAGCAGTGAAGTAAGCGGGAGCATCTCCTACGAGCAGTACTTC CASSEVSGSISYEQYF
TRBJ2-5 few TRBV28 - TGTGCCAGCAGTCTTGGCAGGGGCCAAGAGACCCAGTACTTC CASSLGRGQETQYF
TRBJ2-7 - TRBV27 - TGTGCCAGCAGAAATCCCACAGGACCCTACGAGCAGTACTTC CASRNPTGPYEQYF
TRBJ2-5 - TRBV15 - TGTGCCACCAGCAGTAGGGGGGGTAAAGAGACCCAGTACTTC CATSSRGGKETQYF
TRBJ2-1 - TRBV29-1 - TGCAGCGTGGCCTGGGTGAGGGGGGGCTCCTACAATGAGCAGTTCTTC CSVAWVRGGSYNEQFF
TRBJ1-1 few TRBV6-5 TRBD1 TGTGCCAGCAGCGGACAGGGGGCCGGGGCTTTCTTT CASSGQGAGAFF